Listed here is a single TCR beta chain. Method: immunoSEQ multiplex PCR; TCRdb's copy keeps in-frame clones and lacks some. The repertoire includes approximately 500,000 clones, approximately 90% of them detected once, and less than 2% sits in the top ten. This specimen comes from a study of blood T cell repertoires in COVID-19. Allocation to cohorts depended on clinical history reported by the participants. Sample: PBMCs or T cells enriched from blood (not recorded which). This clonotype originated in a woman in her thirties or forties who had recovered from COVID-19.

As DNA, the CDR3 is TGTGCCAGTAGTATCGACGGACTCCTGGCCAACGTCCTGACTTTC. Translation: CASSIDGLLANVLTF. The V and J genes are TRBV19 and TRBJ2-6, with TRBD2 as a possible D gene (5 bases). From germline, CDR1 is LNHDA and CDR2 SQIVND (reference sequence). The germline V and J ends were trimmed by 3 bases and 6 bases, with 12 bases remaining between them. The CDR3 runs to 15 residues.